Presented here are 13 T cell receptor beta chains from one specimen sequenced in a study of cytomegalovirus exposure and HLA in healthy donors. Primers included in the PCR were 60 Vbeta and 13 Jbeta primers. Assay: immunoSEQ multiplex PCR; the TCRdb copy retains only in-frame clones and omits some. The table shows about 200,000 clones, with approximately 80% occurring only once. Sequencing was carried out using PBMCs. Receptors originate from a man younger than 40 in good health and CMV-seronegative.

The rearrangement links TRBV19 to TRBJ1-1; a possible D gene is TRBD1 (6 bases). This CDR3 spans 15 amino acids. The V gene's germline CDR1 is LNHDA and CDR2 SQIVND (reference sequence). Trimming removed 3 bases at V and 0 bases at J, with 11 bases between. The CDR3 sequence is CASSISDSLNTEAFF. As DNA, the CDR3 is TGTGCCAGTAGTATTTCGGACAGTCTGAACACTGAAGCTTTCTTT.

J is TRBJ1-3 and V is TRBV5-1, with 11 bases fitting TRBD1. Germline V gene sequence: CDR1 SGHRS, CDR2 YFSETQ. There are 17 residues in the CDR3. V shed 2 bases, J shed 3 bases, and the junction held 7 bases outside the gene matches. The CDR3 DNA reads TGCGCCAGCAGCTTCCGGGACAGGGGGGAGAATGGAAACACCATATATTTT. Its translation: CASSFRDRGENGNTIYF. The whole variable domain, remainder taken from reference TRBV5-1 and TRBJ1-3, is KAGVTQTPRYLIKTRGQQVTLSCSPISGHRSVSWYQQTPGQGLQFLFEYFSETQRNKGNFPGRFSGRQFSNSRSEMNVSTLELGDSALYLCASSFRDRGENGNTIYFGEGSWLTVV.

There are a few counts of this clone. This chain connects TRBV6-6 to TRBJ1-1; D perhaps matches TRBD1 (6 bases). The CDR3 has 15 amino acids. Germline loops: CDR1 MNHNY, CDR2 SVGAGI (reference sequence). The V end lost 5 bases, the J end lost 1 base, and 14 bases lay between the germline ends. The CDR3 loop is CASSPQGTGNTEAFF. CDR3 in DNA: TGTGCCAGCAGTCCCCAGGGGACGGGGAACACTGAAGCTTTCTTT.

This clone appeared a single time. The V call is TRBV6-4, the J call TRBJ2-1, with 8 bases fitting TRBD2. The CDR3 totals 15 residues. CDR1 MRHNA and CDR2 SNTAGT come from the germline V gene. V dropped 2 bases and J dropped 3; count of bases not matched to a gene: 3. The CDR3 DNA reads as TGTGCCAGCAGTGACGGGGCGGGGGGCTACAATGAGCAGTTCTTC. Translated: CASSDGAGGYNEQFF.

The chain recombines TRBV7-6 with TRBJ2-5; TRBD2 aligns across 11 bases. After removal of 4 bases from V and 5 bases from J, the junction contained 9 bases not matched to a gene. Germline V lookup: CDR1 SGHVS, CDR2 FNYEAQ. The CDR3 sequence is 16 residues long. CDR3: CASSSLAGGPFETQYF. The CDR3 coding sequence is TGTGCCAGCAGCTCCTTAGCGGGGGGGCCGTTTGAGACCCAGTACTTC.

The sample holds one count of this clone. The chain carries TRBV19 and TRBJ2-7; 9 positions agree with TRBD1. CDR1 is LNHDA and CDR2 is SQIVND in the germline V gene (reference sequence). J was trimmed by 4 bases and V by 5 bases; bases with no gene match: 3. CDR3 length equals 13 residues. CDR3 bases: TGTGCCAGTAGTTACGGACAGGGGTACGAGCAGTACTTC. This sequence encodes CASSYGQGYEQYF. Full variable domain (missing parts from reference TRBV19 and TRBJ2-7): DGGITQSPKYLFRKEGQNVTLSCEQNLNHDAMYWYRQDPGQGLRLIYYSQIVNDFQKGDIAEGYSVSREKKESFPLTVTSAQKNPTAFYLCASSYGQGYEQYFGPGTRLTVT.

In this sample, this clone turned up a few times. V is TRBV5-4 and J is TRBJ1-1; D remains ambiguous. From germline, CDR1 is SGHNT and CDR2 YYREEE (reference sequence). V shed 4 bases and J shed 3 bases, with 4 bases lying between them. The CDR3 contains 11 residues. The CDR3 spells CASSLYTEAFF. The CDR3 DNA is TGTGCCAGCAGCCTCTACACTGAAGCTTTCTTT. Full variable domain (rest looked up from reference TRBV5-4 and TRBJ1-1): ETGVTQSPTHLIKTRGQQVTLRCSSQSGHNTVSWYQQALGQGPQFIFQYYREEENGRGNFPPRFSGLQFPNYSSELNVNALELDDSALYLCASSLYTEAFFGQGTRLTVV.

J is TRBJ1-5 and V is TRBV6-1; 10 bases line up with TRBD1. The CDR3 is 15 amino acids. Germline V lookup: CDR1 MNHNS, CDR2 SASEGT. J was trimmed by 5 bases and V by 6 bases; bases with no gene match: 7. The CDR3 DNA follows: TGTGCCAGCAGGCACGGACAGGGGGATCATCAGCCCCAGCATTTT. As protein: CASRHGQGDHQPQHF.

This clone came up once. CDR3 in amino acids: CASIPGGVEPGQIPYSNQPQHF. The CDR3 DNA reads TGTGCCAGTATCCCTGGGGGAGTTGAACCGGGACAGATACCTTATAGCAATCAGCCCCAGCATTTT. The rearrangement joins TRBV19 to TRBJ1-5, with 7 bases that match TRBD1. The CDR3 consists of 22 residues. After removal of 7 bases from V and 0 bases from J, the junction contained 27 bases not matched to a gene. Germline loops: CDR1 LNHDA, CDR2 SQIVND (reference sequence).

The chain uses TRBV6-5 and TRBJ2-1, with 9 bases identical to TRBD2. The CDR3 extends over 15 amino acids. Trimming took 1 base from V and 6 from J; bases not matched to a gene: 4. The germline CDR1 and CDR2 sequences are MNHEY and SVGAGI. The CDR3 DNA reads TGTGCCAGCAGTTACTACAGCGGGGGGCCCAATGAGCAGTTCTTC. Protein product: CASSYYSGGPNEQFF.

The V gene is TRBV5-1, the J gene TRBJ2-3; 7 bases are a match to TRBD1. Looked up from germline, CDR1 is SGHRS and CDR2 is YFSETQ. The ends lost 0 bases at V and 2 bases at J; junction bases unmatched: 3. The CDR3 covers 15 residues. The CDR3 spells CASSLDDRVTDTQYF. The CDR3 region has the DNA TGCGCCAGCAGCTTGGATGACAGGGTCACAGATACGCAGTATTTT.

This sequence joins TRBV2 and TRBJ1-1; D gene ambiguous. Germline loops: CDR1 SNHLY, CDR2 FYNNEI. The CDR3 contains 16 residues. Trimming pared 10 bases from V and 1 base from J, leaving 22 bases between. The CDR3 loop is CATNTGRARSNTEAFF. The DNA of the CDR3 is TGTGCCACCAACACTGGGAGGGCAAGGTCGAACACTGAAGCTTTCTTT.

The chain has TRBV2 and TRBJ1-3; D remains ambiguous. V lost 4 bases and J 2 bases, leaving 9 bases between the germline ends. CDR1 is SNHLY and CDR2 is FYNNEI in the germline V gene. The CDR3 consists of 14 residues. As DNA, the CDR3 is TGTGCCAGCAGTGGTCCGCAGGCTGGAAACACCATATATTTT. It translates to CASSGPQAGNTIYF.